One and the same sample provided the 30 T cell receptor beta chains below, sequenced in a study of CD8 T cells in ankylosing spondylitis. Study observations and caveats: Characteristic of ankylosing spondylitis blood, it appeared, was a TCR beta motif comprising about 8 highly homologous variants.

Their recognized antigens are unknown. MiXCR, run by TCRdb on the 5' RACE reads, gives a single entry per CDR3 protein. The repertoire holds 130,000 or so distinct CDR3 sequences, with 15% to 20% as singletons. The sequenced sample was blood, either unsorted or a sorted T cell fraction (not recorded which). These receptor sequences come from a male donor with ankylosing spondylitis.

The V gene is TRBV5-4, the J gene TRBJ2-3; 10 bases align to TRBD1. The length of the CDR3 is 15 residues. V dropped 4 bases and J dropped 5; count of bases not matched to a gene: 7. Germline V gene sequence: CDR1 SGHNT, CDR2 YYREEE (reference sequence). The CDR3 sequence is CASSPGTGVGDTQYF. CDR3 in DNA: TGTGCCAGCAGCCCCGGGACAGGGGTGGGAGATACGCAGTATTTT.

V is TRBV20-1 and J is TRBJ2-3; the match to TRBD2 covers 9 bases. The CDR3 contains 13 residues. The J segment lost 3 bases and the V segment lost 5 bases, leaving 3 bases of the junction unmatched. The germline V gene encodes CDR1 DFQATT and CDR2 SNEGSKA (reference sequence). CDR3 nucleotide sequence: TGCAGTGCTCGGACTAGCGAAACAGATACGCAGTATTTT. The encoded protein is CSARTSETDTQYF.

This clonotype has more than one count but fewer than ten. The chain carries TRBV29-1 and TRBJ1-2; D remains ambiguous. The V gene lost 1 base and the J gene lost 4 bases, with 13 bases spanning the gap. Germline loops: CDR1 SQVTM, CDR2 ANQGSEA. The CDR3 length is 14 residues. The CDR3: CSVEVGPPGYGYTF. The CDR3 nucleotides are TGCAGCGTTGAAGTTGGGCCACCGGGCTATGGCTACACCTTC.

In this sample, this clonotype turned up a few times. The chain combines TRBV2 with TRBJ1-5; D not certain. This CDR3 spans 11 amino acids. Trimming shortened V by 6 bases and J by 2 bases, and 2 bases separated the two germline ends. CDR1 and CDR2 from the germline V gene are SNHLY and FYNNEI. For the CDR3, the DNA is TGTGCCAGCAGGGGCAATCAGCCCCAGCATTTT. Translation gives CASRGNQPQHF.

This clonotype was seen more than once but under ten times. This chain uses TRBV10-3 with TRBJ1-6, with 8 bases matching TRBD1. This CDR3 contains 12 residues. Germline V gene data show CDR1 as ENHRY and CDR2 as SYGVKD. V shed 10 bases, J shed 12 bases, and the junction held 8 bases outside the gene matches. In nucleotides, the CDR3 is TGTGCCACCAGGACAGGGAATGTACCCCTCCACTTT. Residues: CATRTGNVPLHF.

This clonotype was recorded a few times. The gene calls are TRBV28 and TRBJ2-7; 9 nucleotides agree with TRBD2. V was clipped by 6 bases and J by 4 bases; unmatched bases: 7. The CDR3 runs 14 residues. Germline values: CDR1 MDHEN, CDR2 SYDVKM. As DNA, the CDR3 is TGTGCCAGCAGCCTCCCGGGACTAGCTTACGAGCAGTACTTC. This encodes CASSLPGLAYEQYF.

This clonotype turned up a few times. This rearrangement joins TRBV5-1 to TRBJ1-5; TRBD1 is a possible D gene (6 bases). The CDR3 is 14 amino acids. V lost 2 bases and J 6 bases, leaving 12 bases between the germline ends. Germline V gene data show CDR1 as SGHRS and CDR2 as YFSETQ. The CDR3 DNA sequence: TGCGCCAGCAGCTTTATGGGGGCCGGTCAGCCCCAGCATTTT. It encodes CASSFMGAGQPQHF.

The table lists this clonotype with a few counts. This chain links TRBV12-3 or TRBV12-4 with TRBJ2-1; 11 bases are a match to TRBD2. Germline trimming cut 5 bases from V and 4 bases from J; bases unmatched to any gene: 7. This CDR3 is 16 amino acids long. Here the CDR3 DNA reads TGTGCCAGCAGTGGTCCTAGCGGGAGGAGATACAATGAGCAGTTCTTC. It translates to CASSGPSGRRYNEQFF.

The chain combines TRBV5-1 with TRBJ2-2; 8 bases line up with TRBD2. Germline CDR1 reads SGHRS; CDR2 reads YFSETQ. CDR3 size: 16 residues. V gave up 3 bases and J gave up 3 bases; unmatched junction bases: 7. The CDR3 sequence: CASSWGGLADTGELFF. In DNA, the CDR3 is TGCGCCAGCAGCTGGGGAGGACTAGCAGACACCGGGGAGCTGTTTTTT.

This clonotype was picked up a small number of times. The CDR3 coding sequence is TGCAGTGCTACTACCCCAGGCTTAAACAATGAGCAGTTCTTC. Translation gives CSATTPGLNNEQFF. The gene calls are TRBV20-1 and TRBJ2-1; unclear D gene. Germline-derived CDR1 and CDR2 are DFQATT and SNEGSKA (reference sequence). V was shortened by 4 bases and J by 5 bases, with 15 bases between the two germline ends. The CDR3 is 14 residues long.

V gene TRBV27 combines with J gene TRBJ1-1, with 7 bases aligning to TRBD1. V lost 8 bases to trimming and J lost 3 bases; unmatched junction nucleotides: 6. The CDR3 is 13 residues long. Germline CDR1 reads MNHEY; CDR2 reads SMNVEV (reference sequence). The CDR3 DNA sequence: TGTGCCAGCGTGGGGCAGGGGGACACTGAAGCTTTCTTT. Translated: CASVGQGDTEAFF.

The V call is TRBV24-1, the J call TRBJ2-5; no clear D. Per germline, CDR1 KGHDR and CDR2 SFDVKD. V lost 4 bases to trimming and J lost 7 bases, with 6 bases between them. The CDR3 loop spans 11 amino acids. DNA for the CDR3: TGTGCCACCAGTGACGTCGTGACCCAGTACTTC. It yields the protein CATSDVVTQYF.

In this sample, this clonotype turned up a few times. V gene TRBV7-9 combines with J gene TRBJ2-7; D is undetermined. Germline lookup yields CDR1 SEHNR and CDR2 FQNEAQ (reference sequence). V was pared by 5 bases and J by 0 bases, with 14 bases between. The CDR3 runs 15 residues. The CDR3 bases are TGTGCCAGCAGCCCCGTGTTGAAATCCTCCTACGAGCAGTACTTC. The encoded protein is CASSPVLKSSYEQYF. Complete variable domain (other parts from reference TRBV7-9 and TRBJ2-7): DTGVSQNPRHKITKRGQNVTFRCDPISEHNRLYWYRQTLGQGPEFLTYFQNEAQLEKSRLLSDRFSAERPKGSFSTLEIQRTEQGDSAMYLCASSPVLKSSYEQYFGPGTRLTVT.

J is TRBJ2-7 and V is TRBV12-3 or TRBV12-4, with 10 bases that match TRBD1. J lost 1 base, V lost 3 bases, and 15 bases had no gene match. The CDR3 sequence is 19 residues long. CDR3 bases: TGTGCCAGCAGTTTCCACCCGGGACAGGGGCGATCCTTTTCCTACGAGCAGTACTTC. Translated: CASSFHPGQGRSFSYEQYF.

As regards this clonotype: Germline is not matched at one junction end, which may reflect a read error. J is TRBJ1-1 and V is TRBV7-7; TRBD1 aligns across 7 bases. Germline V gene data show CDR1 as SSHAT and CDR2 as FNYEAQ (reference sequence). There are 16 residues in the CDR3. The CDR3: CASSLALGQGDTEAFF. CDR3 DNA sequence: TGTGCTAGCAGCTTAGCGCTAGGTCAGGGGGACACTGAAGCTTTCTTT.

The V call is TRBV4-2, the J call TRBJ2-7; a possible D gene is TRBD2 (5 bases). Trimming left V 4 bases short and J 2 bases short, with 12 bases between. CDR1 is LGHNA, CDR2 YNFKEQ, per germline. CDR3 size: 14 residues. The CDR3 DNA is TGTGCCAGCAGCCCCCGAGCGGAAACCTACGAGCAGTACTTC. Protein product: CASSPRAETYEQYF.

This clonotype was counted only a few times. This CDR3 is CASSQSGTGVSEQYF. In DNA form, the CDR3 reads TGCGCCAGCAGCCAATCCGGGACAGGGGTATCCGAGCAGTACTTC. J is TRBJ2-7 and V is TRBV4-1; 10 bases are a match to TRBD1. CDR3 size: 15 residues. V shed 2 bases, J shed 6 bases, and the junction held 7 bases outside the gene matches. Germline assignment: CDR1 MGHRA and CDR2 YSYEKL.

This clonotype was observed a handful of times. The chain carries TRBV29-1 and TRBJ2-1; D is ambiguous. CDR3 length: 15 residues. The germline gives CDR1 SQVTM, CDR2 ANQGSEA. Trimming pared 5 bases from V and 4 bases from J, leaving 18 bases between. CDR3 loop: CSVPLFGINYNEQFF. In DNA form, the CDR3 reads TGCAGCGTTCCCCTTTTTGGGATTAATTACAATGAGCAGTTCTTC.

This CDR3 is CASSVVLGMGENTEAFF. DNA of the CDR3: TGTGCCAGCAGCGTAGTCCTGGGGATGGGGGAGAACACTGAAGCTTTCTTT. The rearrangement links TRBV9 to TRBJ1-1, with D maybe TRBD1 (5 bases). Germline values: CDR1 SGDLS, CDR2 YYNGEE. There are 17 residues in the CDR3. V was cut by 0 bases and J by 1 base, with 16 bases left in between.

The chain recombines TRBV20-1 with TRBJ1-5, with D possibly being TRBD1 (5 bases). This CDR3 is built from 16 residues. V was cut by 0 bases and J by 7 bases, with 19 bases left in between. CDR1 and CDR2 (germline): DFQATT, SNEGSKA (reference sequence). The CDR3 nucleotides read TGCAGTGCTAGAGATCGGTCCTACCGTGGGGGGCAGCCCCAGCATTTT. Amino acid sequence: CSARDRSYRGGQPQHF.

The sample holds a few counts of this clonotype. The V call is TRBV20-1, the J call TRBJ2-3; perhaps TRBD1 as D (5 bases). V was clipped by 4 bases and J by 1 base, with 9 bases between them. The CDR3 consists of 13 residues. The V gene's germline CDR1 is DFQATT and CDR2 SNEGSKA (reference sequence). The CDR3 loop is CSATGIRTDTQYF. In DNA, the CDR3 is TGCAGTGCTACAGGGATTCGCACAGATACGCAGTATTTT.

The V and J genes are TRBV7-9 and TRBJ2-7; D is unresolved. The germline gives CDR1 SEHNR, CDR2 FQNEAQ (reference sequence). The V end was cut by 3 bases, the J end by 5 bases, with 11 bases between. The CDR3 covers 13 residues. The CDR3 sequence is CASSFGPVDEQYF. CDR3 in DNA: TGTGCCAGCAGCTTTGGGCCCGTGGACGAGCAGTACTTC. The full variable domain, its missing parts supplied by reference TRBV7-9 and TRBJ2-7, is DTGVSQNPRHKITKRGQNVTFRCDPISEHNRLYWYRQTLGQGPEFLTYFQNEAQLEKSRLLSDRFSAERPKGSFSTLEIQRTEQGDSAMYLCASSFGPVDEQYFGPGTRLTVT.

This clonotype occurred a few times. The chain's CDR3 is CASGQFLLGYTF. The CDR3 DNA reads TGTGCCAGCGGACAATTCCTCCTTGGCTACACCTTC. V is TRBV7-9 and J is TRBJ1-2, with TRBD1 as a possible D gene (5 bases). Germline-derived CDR1 and CDR2 are SEHNR and FQNEAQ (reference sequence). This CDR3 region has 12 residues. V shed 8 bases and J shed 7 bases, with 14 bases lying between them. Looking up the rest from reference TRBV7-9 and TRBJ1-2 gives the full variable domain: DTGVSQNPRHKITKRGQNVTFRCDPISEHNRLYWYRQTLGQGPEFLTYFQNEAQLEKSRLLSDRFSAERPKGSFSTLEIQRTEQGDSAMYLCASGQFLLGYTFGSGTRLTVV.

This clonotype was recorded only once. The J gene is TRBJ2-7, the V gene TRBV6-2 or TRBV6-3, with D possibly being TRBD1 (5 bases). Germline V CDR1 and CDR2: MNHEY, SVGEGT. CDR3 length equals 14 residues. Trimming pared 10 bases from V and 7 bases from J, leaving 23 bases between. The CDR3 here is CATLKYYLDTEQYF. The DNA for the CDR3 is TGTGCCACGCTAAAATACTACCTGGACACTGAGCAGTACTTC.

This clonotype was counted only a few times. The chain employs TRBV12-3 or TRBV12-4 and TRBJ1-2; D is perhaps TRBD1 (6 bases). The CDR3 consists of 13 residues. V was cut by 6 bases and J by 5 bases, with 13 bases left in between. DNA of the CDR3: TGTGCCAGCAGCTCCGGACAGACATATGGCTACACCTTC. Residues: CASSSGQTYGYTF.

In its sample, this clonotype was seen a few times. The J gene is TRBJ2-1, the V gene TRBV24-1; D perhaps matches TRBD1 (6 bases). CDR1 is KGHDR, CDR2 SFDVKD, per germline. The CDR3 consists of 15 residues. V shed 4 bases and J shed 4 bases, with 13 bases lying between them. CDR3 protein: CATSDPGTTYNEQFF. The CDR3 DNA sequence: TGTGCCACCAGTGACCCCGGGACAACTTACAATGAGCAGTTCTTC.

This chain joins TRBV9 and TRBJ2-1; 9 bases align to TRBD1. Germline V gene lookup returns CDR1 SGDLS and CDR2 YYNGEE. CDR3 length: 17 residues. V shed 3 bases and J 6 bases; nucleotides not matched to a gene: 13. This chain's CDR3 is CASSEKGRGTGRNEQFF. DNA for the CDR3: TGTGCCAGCAGCGAAAAAGGGCGAGGGACAGGGCGCAATGAGCAGTTCTTC.

This clonotype showed up many times. The V gene is TRBV4-1, the J gene TRBJ2-1; the D is unclear. The CDR3 consists of 11 residues. The V end lost 2 bases, the J end lost 10 bases, and 6 bases lay between the germline ends. Germline V gene sequence: CDR1 MGHRA, CDR2 YSYEKL. The CDR3 protein is CASSQSDEQFF. The CDR3 nucleotides read TGCGCCAGCAGCCAATCCGACGAGCAGTTCTTC.

This sequence joins TRBV2 and TRBJ2-1; 9 bases fit TRBD2. After removal of 10 bases from V and 7 bases from J, the junction contained 11 bases not matched to a gene. The CDR3 is made up of 14 amino acids. Per germline, CDR1 SNHLY and CDR2 FYNNEI. This CDR3 reads CATPISGRYNEQFF. The CDR3 coding sequence is TGTGCCACCCCGATCAGCGGGAGGTATAATGAGCAGTTCTTC.

In its sample, this clonotype was seen a few times. The chain combines TRBV7-9 with TRBJ1-2; tentative D call: TRBD1 (5 bases). From germline, CDR1 is SEHNR and CDR2 FQNEAQ (reference sequence). CDR3 length: 13 amino acids. V shed 3 bases and J shed 4 bases, with 9 bases lying between them. Here the CDR3 reads CASSFRDSYGYTF. The CDR3 nucleotides are TGTGCCAGCAGCTTCCGCGACAGCTATGGCTACACCTTC.